These T cell receptor beta chains were read from a single sample in a study of regulatory T cells in long-lasting Graves disease. TCRdb recomputed calls from the multiplex PCR reads with MiXCR, one row per CDR3 protein. The sample lists roughly 500,000 distinct CDR3 sequences; less than 25% were seen once. Here the sequenced sample was peripheral blood mononuclear cells (PBMCs), taken when the disease was refractory, from a patient treated with antithyroid drugs. These receptors all stem from a female donor with Graves disease. CDR3s include the opening cysteine and the closing phenylalanine or tryptophan. A D gene is named only where the DNA matches it firmly. Clone size, where shown, is once, few, many, or a class for clones that have expanded.

clone_size,d_call,j_call,v_call,cdr3_aa,cdr3_nt
few,.,TRBJ2-5,TRBV9,CASSVVVAGETQYF,TGTGCCAGCAGCGTAGTGGTTGCGGGAGAGACCCAGTACTTC
.,TRBD2,TRBJ2-2,TRBV4-1,CASSPTPSGSNTGELFF,TGCGCCAGCAGCCCAACCCCCAGCGGGAGTAACACCGGGGAGCTGTTTTTT
.,.,TRBJ2-5,TRBV7-9,CASSNRDWGQYF,TGTGCCAGCAGCAACCGGGACTGGGGCCAGTACTTC
.,TRBD1,TRBJ2-2,TRBV20-1,CSAAKQGTGELFF,TGCAGTGCGGCGAAACAGGGGACCGGGGAGCTGTTTTTT
.,.,TRBJ2-7,TRBV12-3/TRBV12-4,CASGAGRPYEQYF,TGTGCCAGCGGCGCGGGACGGCCCTACGAGCAGTACTTC
.,TRBD2,TRBJ2-3,TRBV7-2,CASSLFPSGSTDTQYF,TGTGCCAGCAGCTTATTCCCTAGCGGTAGCACAGATACGCAGTATTTT
many,.,TRBJ2-7,TRBV29-1,CSVEAPDRNYEQYF,TGCAGCGTTGAAGCCCCGGACAGAAACTACGAGCAGTACTTC
.,.,TRBJ1-1,TRBV18,CASSPGSPPEAFF,TGTGCCAGCTCACCTGGGAGCCCCCCTGAAGCTTTCTTT
.,TRBD1,TRBJ1-2,TRBV5-1,CASSLVAGGDRGGYTF,TGCGCCAGCAGCTTGGTGGCAGGGGGCGACAGGGGTGGCTACACCTTC
many,.,TRBJ2-7,TRBV6-5,CASSYFGGREQYF,TGTGCCAGCAGTTATTTCGGGGGTCGAGAGCAGTACTTC
many,.,TRBJ2-7,TRBV28,CASSETYSYEQYF,TGTGCCAGCAGTGAGACATACTCCTACGAGCAGTACTTC